This T cell receptor (beta chain) was recovered during a study of cytomegalovirus exposure and HLA in healthy donors. Study context: Earlier results showed approximately 110 million unique TCR beta sequences derived from approximately 170 million T cells. Study observations and caveats: An analysis was carried out at a later point. It showed that HLA-associated TCR beta chains were more clonally expanded than equally common non-associated chains. A later analysis reportedly identified an Asian-associated ancestry cluster as carrying fewer N-insertions than the roughly 720-donor mean. Most TCR sequences were seen very rarely across donors, but some public TCRs occurred in many.

Germline lookup yields CDR1 MGHRA and CDR2 YSYEKL. The ends were cut back, 2 bases at V and 3 bases at J, with 11 bases in the middle. CDR3 length: 15 residues. Both 60 Vbeta primers and 13 Jbeta primers went into the PCR. This table comes from immunoSEQ multiplex PCR, and its TCRdb copy is limited to in-frame clones, with some not included. Among 150,000 to 200,000 clones listed, about 75% were seen once. About this clone itself: Its specificity is unknown.

The sample taken for sequencing was PBMCs. The gene calls are TRBV4-1 and TRBJ1-5, with D perhaps TRBD1 (6 bases). This TCR was sampled from a female donor in good health and CMV-seronegative. The CDR3 sequence: CASSQLGQNNQPQHF. The DNA for the CDR3 is TGCGCCAGCAGCCAACTTGGACAGAACAATCAGCCCCAGCATTTT.